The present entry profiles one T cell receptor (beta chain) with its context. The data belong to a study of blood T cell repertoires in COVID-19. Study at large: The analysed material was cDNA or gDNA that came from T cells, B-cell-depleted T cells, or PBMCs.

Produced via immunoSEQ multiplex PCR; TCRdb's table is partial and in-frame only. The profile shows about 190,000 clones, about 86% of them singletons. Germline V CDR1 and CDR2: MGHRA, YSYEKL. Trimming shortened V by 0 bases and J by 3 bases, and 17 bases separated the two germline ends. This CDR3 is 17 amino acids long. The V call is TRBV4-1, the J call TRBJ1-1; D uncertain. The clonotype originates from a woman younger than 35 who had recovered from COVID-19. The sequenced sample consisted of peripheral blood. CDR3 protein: CASSQDLARRTHTEAFF. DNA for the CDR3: TGCGCCAGCAGCCAAGATTTGGCACGGAGGACTCACACTGAAGCTTTCTTT.